The sequence of this T cell receptor beta chain was determined in a study of CD8 T cells in ankylosing spondylitis. TCRdb ran MiXCR on the 5' RACE reads and lists one entry per CDR3 protein. In the table there are around 770,000 distinct CDR3 sequences, approximately 12% of which are singletons. CDR1 is DFQATT, CDR2 SNEGSKA, per germline (reference sequence). The CDR3 consists of 13 residues. This clonotype was detected a few times. What it recognizes is unknown. One junction end does not reproduce the germline sequence, and a read error may be involved. Study results and caveats: One TCR beta motif, made up of eight highly homologous variants, appeared characteristic of ankylosing spondylitis blood.

The gene calls are TRBV20-1 and TRBJ2-5; D is unresolved. Sequencing was done on a sample of blood, either unsorted or a sorted T cell fraction (not recorded which). The sequence came from a male donor with ankylosing spondylitis. In nucleotides, the CDR3 is TGCAGTCCTAGGTGGAGCACCCAAGAGACCCAGTACTTC. It yields the protein CSPRWSTQETQYF.